This entry concerns a single TCR beta chain. Germline CDR1 and CDR2: ENHRY and SYGVKD. The CDR3 covers 16 residues. With 0 bases clipped from V and 5 bases from J, the junction kept 6 bases outside the gene matches. The data were obtained in a study of T cell responses to AZD1222 COVID-19 vaccine. Generated by immunoSEQ multiplex PCR, the TCRdb table keeps only in-frame clones and is missing some. The sample has over 150,000 clones, 94% seen once. The starting material was peripheral blood, obtained 28 days after the second AZD1222 dose. The TCR sequence derives from an adult who received the AZD1222 COVID-19 vaccine. This chain uses TRBV10-3 with TRBJ2-1; 8 bases are a match to TRBD2. In nucleotides, the CDR3 is TGTGCCATCAGTGAGTCGGGGCGGGGGGCCCACAATGAGCAGTTCTTC. Translating gives CAISESGRGAHNEQFF.